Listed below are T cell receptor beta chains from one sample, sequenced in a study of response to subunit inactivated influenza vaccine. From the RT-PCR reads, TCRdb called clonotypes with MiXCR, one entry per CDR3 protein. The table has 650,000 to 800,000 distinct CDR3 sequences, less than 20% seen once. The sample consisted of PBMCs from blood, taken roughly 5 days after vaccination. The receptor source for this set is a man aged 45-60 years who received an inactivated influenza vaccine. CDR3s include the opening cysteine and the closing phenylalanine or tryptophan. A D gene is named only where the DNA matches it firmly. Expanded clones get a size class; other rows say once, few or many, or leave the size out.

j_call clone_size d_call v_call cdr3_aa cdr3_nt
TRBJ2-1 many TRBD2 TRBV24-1 CATSDLGLAGGEQFF TGTGCCACCAGTGATTTGGGACTAGCGGGGGGGGAGCAGTTCTTC
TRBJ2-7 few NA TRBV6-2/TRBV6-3 CASSYLSVPYEQYF TGTGCCAGCAGTTACCTATCGGTACCCTACGAGCAGTACTTC
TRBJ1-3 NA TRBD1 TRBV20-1 CSATRTGRDTIYF TGCAGTGCTACTAGGACAGGGCGGGACACCATATATTTT
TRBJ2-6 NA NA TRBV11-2 CASSLVPGTAGRSPGANVLTF TGTGCCAGCAGCTTAGTTCCAGGTACCGCGGGAAGGAGTCCCGGGGCCAACGTCCTGACTTTC
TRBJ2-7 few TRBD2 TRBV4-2 CASSSRGGLAGAHVYEQYF TGTGCCAGCAGCTCAAGAGGAGGACTAGCGGGGGCCCACGTCTACGAGCAGTACTTC
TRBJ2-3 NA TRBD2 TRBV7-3 CASSPLSGRAPYF TGTGCCAGCAGCCCCCTTAGCGGGAGGGCCCCGTATTTT
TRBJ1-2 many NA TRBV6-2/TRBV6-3 CASRPLGSNYGYTF TGTGCCAGCAGGCCTCTTGGATCTAACTATGGCTACACCTTC
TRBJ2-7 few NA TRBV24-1 CATSGAGGYEQYF TGTGCCACCAGTGGAGCTGGGGGCTACGAGCAGTACTTC
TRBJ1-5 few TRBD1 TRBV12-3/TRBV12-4 CASSPSDRRPNQPQHF TGTGCCAGCAGTCCGTCGGACAGGCGCCCTAATCAGCCCCAGCATTTT
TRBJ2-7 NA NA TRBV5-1 CASSFTGRPYEQYF TGCGCCAGCAGCTTTACAGGGAGGCCTTACGAGCAGTACTTC
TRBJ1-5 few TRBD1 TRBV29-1 CSVEEFVGQGFNQPQHF TGCAGCGTTGAAGAGTTCGTGGGACAGGGGTTTAATCAGCCCCAGCATTTT
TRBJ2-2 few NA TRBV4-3 CASSQDRSPDTGELFF TGCGCCAGCAGCCAAGATCGGTCACCGGACACCGGGGAGCTGTTTTTT
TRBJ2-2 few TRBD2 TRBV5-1 CASSTIAGGDTGELFF TGCGCCAGCAGCACCATAGCGGGAGGGGACACCGGGGAGCTGTTTTTT
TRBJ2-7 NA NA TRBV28 CASSLFRDPYEQYF TGTGCCAGCAGTTTATTCCGGGACCCCTACGAGCAGTACTTC
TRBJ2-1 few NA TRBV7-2 CASSLVPPRGGKFF TGTGCCAGCAGCTTAGTGCCCCCCAGGGGGGGGAAGTTCTTC
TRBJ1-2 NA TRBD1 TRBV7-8 CASSLVQGEGGYTF TGTGCCAGCAGCTTAGTGCAGGGGGAAGGTGGCTACACCTTC
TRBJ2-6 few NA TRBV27 CASSSVRAGGANVLTF TGTGCCAGCAGTTCGGTGAGGGCGGGAGGGGCCAACGTCCTGACTTTC
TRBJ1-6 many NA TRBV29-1 CSVRYIPGSPLHF TGCAGCGTCCGCTATATACCGGGTTCACCCCTCCACTTT
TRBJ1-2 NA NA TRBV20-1 CSAHTDNYGYTF TGCAGTGCTCATACGGACAACTATGGCTACACCTTC
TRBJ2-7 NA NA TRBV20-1 CSAPRQDLYEQYF TGCAGTGCCCCCAGACAGGATCTCTACGAGCAGTACTTC
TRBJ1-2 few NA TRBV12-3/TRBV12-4 CASSHGRMGGYTF TGTGCCAGCAGTCACGGACGGATGGGCGGCTACACCTTC
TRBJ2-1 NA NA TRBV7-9 CASTRGANSYNEQFF TGTGCCAGTACCCGGGGCGCCAACTCCTACAATGAGCAGTTCTTC
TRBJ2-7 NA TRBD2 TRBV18 CASSSGLAGESGQYF TGTGCCAGCTCATCAGGACTAGCGGGAGAATCGGGGCAGTACTTC
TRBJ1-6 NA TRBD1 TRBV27 CASSSAGTEYTLHF TGTGCCAGCAGTTCCGCCGGGACAGAGTATACCCTCCACTTT
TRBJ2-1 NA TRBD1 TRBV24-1 CATSPGTGYYNEQFF TGTGCCACCAGTCCGGGGACAGGGTACTACAATGAGCAGTTCTTC
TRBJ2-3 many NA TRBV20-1 CSAYPGKGTTDTQYF TGCAGTGCTTACCCAGGGAAGGGGACCACAGATACGCAGTATTTT
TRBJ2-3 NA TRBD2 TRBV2 CASSESPSGSTDTQYF TGTGCCAGCAGTGAGAGCCCTAGCGGGAGCACAGATACGCAGTATTTT
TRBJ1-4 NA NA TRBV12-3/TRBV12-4 CASSLRTVNEKLFF TGTGCCAGCAGTTTAAGAACAGTTAATGAAAAACTGTTTTTT
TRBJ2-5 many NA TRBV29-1 CSVDWGQETQYF TGCAGCGTTGATTGGGGCCAAGAGACCCAGTACTTC
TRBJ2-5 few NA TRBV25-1 CASCSGAGTQYF TGTGCCAGCTGCTCGGGCGCCGGGACCCAGTACTTC
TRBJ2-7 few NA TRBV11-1 CASSSRVSRSYEQYF TGTGCCAGCAGCTCCAGGGTTTCGAGGTCCTACGAGCAGTACTTC
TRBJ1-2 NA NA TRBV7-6 CASSLVSRGRSHLLGYTF TGTGCCAGCAGCTTAGTTAGCAGGGGCCGATCCCACCTCTTGGGCTACACCTTC
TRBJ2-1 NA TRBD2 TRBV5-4 CASSFGGSSGSHEQFF TGTGCCAGCAGCTTCGGTGGGTCCAGCGGGAGCCATGAGCAGTTCTTC
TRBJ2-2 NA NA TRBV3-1 CASSAHRAGELFF TGTGCCAGCAGCGCCCACAGGGCCGGGGAGCTGTTTTTT
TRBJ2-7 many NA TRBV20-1 CSARGYEQYF TGCAGTGCTAGAGGTTACGAGCAGTACTTC
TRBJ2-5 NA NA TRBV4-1 CASSQDVRTQETQYF TGCGCCAGCAGCCAAGACGTGCGTACTCAAGAGACCCAGTACTTC
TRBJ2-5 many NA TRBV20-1 CSALRGETQYF TGCAGTGCCCTGCGCGGAGAGACCCAGTACTTC
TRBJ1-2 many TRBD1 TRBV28 CASSFARDRGFNYGYTF TGTGCCAGCAGTTTCGCGAGGGACAGGGGATTCAACTATGGCTACACCTTC
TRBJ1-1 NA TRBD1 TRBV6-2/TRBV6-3 CATQGQGAKVMAFF TGTGCCACCCAGGGACAGGGGGCTAAAGTGATGGCTTTCTTT
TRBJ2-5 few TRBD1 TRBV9 CASSRGQEETQYF TGTGCCAGCAGCCGAGGACAGGAGGAGACCCAGTACTTC
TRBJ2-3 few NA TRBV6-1 CASRGGGRSTDTQYF TGTGCCAGCAGAGGGGGGGGACGTAGCACAGATACGCAGTATTTT